The T cell receptor (beta chain) described here comes from a study of PD-L1 blockade in urothelial cancer (dated 2017 in TCRdb). Turning to the overall study: Every patient began therapy around 2014 and was given atezolizumab 1,200 mg intravenously every 3 weeks. Blood samples were analyzed at 3 weeks after treatment start (second dose) and at 6 weeks after treatment start. In the same patients who had TCR sequencing, pretreatment tumors also underwent whole exome sequencing and RNA sequencing. About 85% of the 29 patients were identified as males with urothelial cancer of bladder origin, and a prior smoking history was reported by 18 of 29 patients. Durable clinical benefit was defined as progression-free survival longer than 6 months, and TCR features were also tested against progression-free and overall survival. An ECOG performance status of 0 or 1 was recorded for the patients, and 0 to 3 prior chemotherapy regimens had been received by the patients. Blood samples gave median yields of about 140,000 T cells and 82,636 unique TCRs, along with a median clonality of roughly 0.08. Durable clinical benefit was achieved by nine patients and was not achieved by 20 patients. An exploratory multi-omic analysis was conducted of the somatic, immune and clinical correlates of response to PD-L1 blockade with atezolizumab in urothelial cancer. Under 30 patients had pretreatment blood TCR-seq, some 24 had at least one posttreatment blood collection, and some 24 had tumor TCR-seq. Pretreatment tumor samples, along with matched peripheral blood collected serially before and after atezolizumab treatment, underwent TCR sequencing.

For this clone: Its antigen is still unknown. Qualities for individual bases were not recorded, and no much larger clone is one base off.

Sample time point, as interpreted from the label and publication: pretreatment peripheral blood. A total of under 30 patients with locally advanced or metastatic urothelial carcinoma, treated at Memorial Sloan Kettering on a trial protocol, made up the cohort. Peripheral blood mononuclear cells were collected pretreatment and during treatment, with between 1 and 8 total time points per patient. The Qiagen DNeasy Blood extraction kit was used to purify genomic DNA from total PBMCs and from tumor samples. PBMCs were collected pretreatment and during treatment, and were isolated and stored as previously described. Each PCR received spiked-in synthetic TCR analog templates so that absolute template abundance could be estimated from read counts. TCRbeta CDR3 regions were amplified from genomic DNA with bias-controlled V and J gene primers using the immunoSEQ assay. Sequencing of rearranged TCRbeta segments was performed at approximately 20X coverage. The paper's data handling went like this. Sequencing errors were corrected by clustering, and CDR3s were annotated against IMGT so that V, D and J genes could be assigned. Out-of-frame and stop-codon sequences were excluded, and only productive TCRbeta rearrangements were used in downstream analyses. Clonality was calculated as one minus the Shannon entropy normalized by the log of the number of unique productive sequences. Fisher's exact test with Benjamini-Hochberg correction, at a threshold of adjusted p below 0.01, was used to find clones that differed between time points or between blood and tumor. The source is immuneACCESS, and TCRdb retained only in-frame sequences with V and J called. Part of the clones is not carried over; for the studies checked, unresolved V genes explain less than half of this, and the remainder is unexplained. D and trimming were read from the DNA, whereas the V and J calls and clone size are those reported in that table. The sample table records 50,000 or so clones; around four fifths of these occur just once. The top ten hold over 1% of the sample.

Study-wide findings and limitations: Improved progression-free and overall survival was found to be associated with pretreatment peripheral blood TCR clonality below the median. Patients with durable benefit showed greater expansion of tumor-associated TCR clones in peripheral blood 3 weeks after starting treatment (n = 22, p = 0.022). Because the sample size was small (n ≈ 30) and many of the analyses were exploratory, the results are meant to be hypothesis-generating.

This TCR came from a man aged 50 or older with urothelial cancer. Specimen: PBMCs, collected around atezolizumab (anti-PD-L1) treatment.

For the CDR3, the sequence is CASSSGLAGGEDEQFF. The nucleotide sequence is TGTGCCAGCTCATCGGGACTAGCGGGAGGAGAGGATGAGCAGTTCTTC. The V gene is TRBV18 and the J gene is TRBJ2-1; TRBD2 matches 15 bases in the middle. V and J are trimmed by 5 bases and 8 bases, and the gene matches miss 7 bases of the junction. The CDR3 runs 16 residues from the cysteine to the phenylalanine. CDR3 DNA only is kept here, 48 bases in frame from base 1. Reading the germline V gene gives CDR1 KGHSH and CDR2 LQKENI.